This T cell receptor (beta chain) comes out of a study of persistence of HIV-infected CD4 T cells. Study information: Multiple blood draws of up to 180 mL, except a couple of donors with single leukapheresis. Study-level results: Antigen-responding cells were enriched for degenerate expanded CDR3beta sequences.

Cells were stimulated nonspecifically with anti-CD3/anti-CD28 magnetic beads. Sorting of responding CD4+ T cells relied on upregulated CD40 ligand together with CD69. About this clone itself: Its antigen remains unknown.

CDR3 length equals 14 residues. The germline CDR1 and CDR2 sequences are MNHEY and SMNVEV (reference sequence). V lost 5 bases, J lost 1 base, and 12 bases lay in between. This was the immunoSEQ version 4 assay in survey mode. The table came from immunoSEQ multiplex PCR; TCRdb's copy has only in-frame clones and leaves some out. Found here are about 46,000 clones, just under 90% of them singletons; the top ten hold around 3.4%. This receptor was identified in an adult woman with HIV who was CMV-seropositive. Sequenced here: CD4+ T cells sorted from PBMCs after approximately 19-hour stimulation, sampled from a patient who received antiretroviral therapy. The V gene is TRBV27, the J gene TRBJ2-7; perhaps TRBD2 as D (6 bases). The CDR3: CASSQGLLSYEQYF. CDR3 coding DNA: TGTGCCAGCAGTCAGGGACTTTTATCCTACGAGCAGTACTTC.